The next 3 T cell receptor beta chains were all read from a single sample in a study of shared clonotypes between healthy human individuals. The data were produced by immunoSEQ multiplex PCR, yet TCRdb's version contains in-frame clones alone and is incomplete. The sample records just over 2,000,000 clones, roughly 94% being singletons. Sequencing input: naive CD4+ T cells sorted from blood. Sample subset: CD45RA+ positively selected. The source of these receptors is a man aged 18 to 30 in good health.

This chain joins TRBV30 and TRBJ1-6; no clear D gene. Per the germline V gene, CDR1 is GTSNPN and CDR2 is SVGIG (reference sequence). V gave up 2 bases and J gave up 7 bases, with 12 bases separating them. The CDR3 is made up of 14 amino acids. The CDR3 protein is CAWSSSGDNSPLHF. In nucleotides, the CDR3 is TGTGCCTGGAGTAGTTCGGGTGACAATTCACCCCTCCACTTT.

The chain combines TRBV9 with TRBJ2-2, with 8 bases fitting TRBD2. Germline V gene sequence: CDR1 SGDLS, CDR2 YYNGEE. The CDR3 contains 16 residues. V shed 4 bases, J shed 7 bases, and the junction held 12 bases outside the gene matches. CDR3 sequence: CASSIAGGRGSGELFF. For the CDR3, the DNA is TGTGCCAGCAGCATCGCGGGGGGCCGCGGGAGCGGGGAGCTGTTTTTT.

The rearrangement uses TRBV28 and TRBJ1-4, with a tentative D call TRBD1 (6 bases). The V end lost 3 bases, the J end lost 6 bases, and 14 bases lay between the germline ends. This CDR3 contains 15 residues. CDR1 is MDHEN and CDR2 is SYDVKM in the germline V gene. The CDR3 region is CASSFPGARDEKLFF. Written as DNA, the CDR3 is TGTGCCAGCAGTTTCCCGGGGGCTCGAGATGAAAAACTGTTTTTT.